Included here is one TCR beta chain sequence, with context. Antigen unknown. The data derive from a study of regulatory T cells in long-lasting Graves disease. Study-level points and caveats: Under persistent disease, TRBV28, TRBJ1-2 and TRBJ2-5 were used preferentially. A greater number of public clonotypes (2,741) was shared by persistent patients than by new patients (approximately 880).

The time point was: newly diagnosed GD, antithyroid drugs for less than 3 months. Extracted RNA from PBMCs served as the source of the TCR library. Patients of an endocrinology department in Xi'an, China, were included. The TCR beta library used iRepertoire HTBI primers with Arm-PCR amplification of CDR3. In TCRdb, the multiplex PCR reads were re-called with MiXCR into one record per CDR3 protein. The sample carries hundreds of thousands of distinct CDR3 sequences, around 15% recorded once. Germline V gene sequence: CDR1 LNHDA, CDR2 SQIVND (reference sequence). Losses at the gene ends were 4 bases for V and 5 bases for J; bases not matched to a gene: 5. The CDR3 has 13 amino acids. Separately, the same data were catalogued under a study of T cells in Graves' hyperthyroidism and ophthalmopathy.

This receptor was taken from a woman aged 35 to 59 with Graves disease. V is TRBV19 and J is TRBJ2-7; the match to TRBD2 covers 7 bases. This specimen was peripheral blood mononuclear cells (PBMCs), taken at new diagnosis, from a patient treated with antithyroid drugs. CDR3 loop: CASSSRRGDEQYF. The DNA for the CDR3 is TGTGCCAGTAGTAGTCGACGGGGGGACGAGCAGTACTTC. The complete variable domain, with remaining parts taken from reference TRBV19 and TRBJ2-7, reads DGGITQSPKYLFRKEGQNVTLSCEQNLNHDAMYWYRQDPGQGLRLIYYSQIVNDFQKGDIAEGYSVSREKKESFPLTVTSAQKNPTAFYLCASSSRRGDEQYFGPGTRLTVT.